This TCR beta chain was identified during a study of blood T cell repertoires in COVID-19. About the study: COVID-19 samples from acute and convalescent phases originated in the United States, Italy and Spain.

The length of the CDR3 is 16 residues. Germline CDR1 and CDR2: SGHRS and YFSETQ. The V segment lost 4 bases and the J segment 3 bases; nucleotides outside the gene matches: 12. In this sample, this clone turned up once. Profiling relied on immunoSEQ multiplex PCR, and the TCRdb table lists in-frame clones only, not all of them. The sample consists of about 180,000 clones, 70% to 90% of them appearing once. Sequencing was performed on peripheral blood. The sequence was collected from a man aged 40-50 years with active or convalescent COVID-19. V is TRBV5-1 and J is TRBJ1-1, with 7 bases lining up with TRBD1. The CDR3 is CASSRAGTEVYTEAFF. In DNA, the CDR3 is TGCGCCAGCAGCCGGGCGGGGACAGAAGTATACACTGAAGCTTTCTTT.